This T cell receptor (beta chain) emerged from a study of T-cell memory formation after mild COVID-19. In the case of this clonotype: The antigen remains unidentified.

Regarding the study as a whole: The study found balanced CD4/CD8 in clones contracting day 15 to 85 and a CD4+ lean in later expanders.

Via MiXCR, TCRdb re-called the 5' RACE reads, giving one row per CDR3 protein. The sample includes 98,000 or so distinct CDR3 sequences, roughly a sixth of them seen just once. The germline V gene encodes CDR1 MNHEY and CDR2 SMNVEV (reference sequence). V gave up 5 bases and J gave up 6 bases; unmatched junction bases: 12. The length of the CDR3 is 17 residues. The receptor comes from a man aged 18 to 30 who had mild COVID-19 (a few samples of this study predate the infection). Cell type and time point are not known. The chain combines TRBV27 with TRBJ1-6; TRBD1 matches 8 bases. Sequencing input: PBMCs or a T cell subset sorted from them (not recorded which). CDR3 DNA: TGTGCCAGCAGTCTCTACTTCGACAGGGGAAGTAATTCACCCCTCCACTTT. As protein: CASSLYFDRGSNSPLHF.